This T cell receptor (beta chain) derives from a study of T cells in Graves' hyperthyroidism and ophthalmopathy. Looking at the study overall: Peripheral blood was acquired at first diagnosis, ahead of any therapy whatsoever. Study conclusions and caveats: The model forecast ophthalmopathy, anticipating it by a median approximately 6.2 months before onset. Clonotypes that were expanded in thyroid above 0.001 mostly appeared in blood too.

About 10 ml of fresh peripheral blood supplied the PBMCs. This CDR3 spans 18 amino acids. This clonotype showed up many times. The antigen is unknown. A junction boundary mismatches the germline segment, possibly from a read error. RNA transcripts gave rise to amplified TCR beta CDR3 regions. Carried out on the TCR CDR3, a first-round RT-PCR used the HTBI primer set. Each CDR3 protein is one row after TCRdb ran MiXCR on the multiplex PCR reads. The repertoire consists of approximately 380,000 distinct CDR3 sequences, with about 20% occurring once and the leading ten covering about 4%. The sequence was obtained from a woman aged 18 to 35 with Graves' hyperthyroidism. Sequencing used blood. The rearrangement links TRBV12-3 or TRBV12-4 to TRBJ2-4, with 11 bases lining up with TRBD2. CDR3 protein: CASSFQTSGAIAKNIKYF. The CDR3 coding sequence is TGTGCCAGCAGTTTTCAGACTAGCGGGGCGATAGCCAAAAACATTAAGTACTTC.